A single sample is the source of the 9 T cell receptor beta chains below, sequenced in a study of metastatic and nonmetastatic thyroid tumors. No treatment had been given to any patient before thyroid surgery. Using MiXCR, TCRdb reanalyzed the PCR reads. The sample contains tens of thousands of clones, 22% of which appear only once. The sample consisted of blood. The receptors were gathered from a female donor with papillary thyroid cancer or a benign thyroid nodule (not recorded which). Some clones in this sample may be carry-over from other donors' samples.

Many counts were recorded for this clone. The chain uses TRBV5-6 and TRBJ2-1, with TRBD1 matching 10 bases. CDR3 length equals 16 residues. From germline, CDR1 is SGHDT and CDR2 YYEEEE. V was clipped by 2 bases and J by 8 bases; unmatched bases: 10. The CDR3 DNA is TGTGCCAGCAGCTTCCCGGGACAGGGGTATTGGGATGAGCAGTTCTTC. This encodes CASSFPGQGYWDEQFF. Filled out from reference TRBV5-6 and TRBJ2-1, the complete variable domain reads DAGVTQSPTHLIKTRGQQVTLRCSPKSGHDTVSWYQQALGQGPQFIFQYYEEEERQRGNFPDRFSGHQFPNYSSELNVNALLLGDSALYLCASSFPGQGYWDEQFFGPGTRLTVL.

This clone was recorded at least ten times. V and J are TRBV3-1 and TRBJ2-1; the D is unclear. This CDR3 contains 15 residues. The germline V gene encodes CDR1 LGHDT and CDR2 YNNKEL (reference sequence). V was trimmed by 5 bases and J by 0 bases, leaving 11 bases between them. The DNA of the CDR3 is TGTGCCAGCAGCAGTAAGCGAAGCTCCTACAATGAGCAGTTCTTC. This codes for CASSSKRSSYNEQFF.

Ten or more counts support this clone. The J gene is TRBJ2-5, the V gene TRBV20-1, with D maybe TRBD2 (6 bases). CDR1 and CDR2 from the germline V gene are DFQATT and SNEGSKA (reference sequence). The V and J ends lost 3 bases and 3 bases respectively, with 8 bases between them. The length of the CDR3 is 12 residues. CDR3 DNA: TGCAGTGCTAGTGTAGCGGAAGAGACCCAGTACTTC. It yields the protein CSASVAEETQYF.

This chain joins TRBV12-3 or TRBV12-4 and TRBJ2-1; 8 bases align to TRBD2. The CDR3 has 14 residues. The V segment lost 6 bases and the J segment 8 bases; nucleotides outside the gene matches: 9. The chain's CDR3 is CASRRREGGHEQFF. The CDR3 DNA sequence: TGTGCCAGCAGAAGACGGGAGGGGGGGCATGAGCAGTTCTTC.

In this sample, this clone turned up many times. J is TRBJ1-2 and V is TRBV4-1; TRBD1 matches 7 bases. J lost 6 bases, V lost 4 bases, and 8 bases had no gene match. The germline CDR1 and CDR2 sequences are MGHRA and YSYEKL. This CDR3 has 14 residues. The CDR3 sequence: CASSPSRGRDGYTF. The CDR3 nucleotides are TGCGCCAGCAGCCCCTCCAGGGGGAGGGATGGCTACACCTTC.

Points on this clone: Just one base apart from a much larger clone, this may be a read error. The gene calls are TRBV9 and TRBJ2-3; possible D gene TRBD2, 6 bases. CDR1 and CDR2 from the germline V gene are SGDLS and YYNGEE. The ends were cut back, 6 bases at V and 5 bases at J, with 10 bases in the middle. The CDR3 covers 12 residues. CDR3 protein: CASMGLEDTQYF. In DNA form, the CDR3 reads TGTGCCAGCATGGGACTTGAAGATACGCAGTATTTT.

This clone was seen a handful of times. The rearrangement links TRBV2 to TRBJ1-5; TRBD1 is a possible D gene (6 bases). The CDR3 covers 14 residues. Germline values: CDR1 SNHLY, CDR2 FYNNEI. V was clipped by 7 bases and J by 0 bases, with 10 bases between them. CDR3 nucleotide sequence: TGTGCCAGCAATCTGGACAGTAGCAATCAGCCCCAGCATTTT. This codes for CASNLDSSNQPQHF.

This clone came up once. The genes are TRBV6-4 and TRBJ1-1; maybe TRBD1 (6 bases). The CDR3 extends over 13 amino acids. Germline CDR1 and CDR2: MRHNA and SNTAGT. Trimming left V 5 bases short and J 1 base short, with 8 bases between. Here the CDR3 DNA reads TGTGCCAGCAGTATGGACAGGAACACTGAAGCTTTCTTT. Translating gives CASSMDRNTEAFF.

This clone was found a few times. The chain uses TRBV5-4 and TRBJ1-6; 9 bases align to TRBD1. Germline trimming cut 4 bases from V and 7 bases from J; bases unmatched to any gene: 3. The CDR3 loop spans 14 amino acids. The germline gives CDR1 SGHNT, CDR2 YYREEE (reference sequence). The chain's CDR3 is CASSRGQGNSPLHF. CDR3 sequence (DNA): TGTGCCAGCAGCAGAGGACAGGGGAATTCACCCCTCCACTTT.